Following are 3 T cell receptor beta chains from one sample sequenced in a study of T-cell memory formation after mild COVID-19. Each CDR3 protein is one row after TCRdb ran MiXCR on the 5' RACE reads. The sample lists 450,000 to 700,000 distinct CDR3 sequences, approximately 18% occurring once. Source material: PBMCs or a T cell subset sorted from them (not recorded which). The receptors here all came from an adult woman who had mild COVID-19 (a few samples of this study predate the infection). Cell type and time point are not known.

V gene TRBV10-3 combines with J gene TRBJ2-1, with a possible D match to TRBD2 (5 bases). The CDR3 covers 19 residues. The germline CDR1 and CDR2 sequences are ENHRY and SYGVKD. V lost 0 bases to trimming and J lost 6 bases, with 24 bases between them. CDR3 nucleotides: TGTGCCATCAGTGAGTCCCTTTCGCGCGGGCCCAGACCCATCAATGAGCAGTTCTTC. Translation: CAISESLSRGPRPINEQFF.

This chain uses TRBV7-3 with TRBJ1-2, with 11 bases lining up with TRBD1. Trimming cost V 5 bases and J 6 bases; bases outside gene matches: 8. The CDR3 has 15 amino acids. Germline V lookup: CDR1 SGHTA, CDR2 FQGTGA. Here the CDR3 DNA reads TGTGCCAGCAGCCCCGCCCTGGACAGGGGGCATGGCTACACCTTC. This gives the protein CASSPALDRGHGYTF.

CDR3 region: CATSDRQWTGEETQYF. For the CDR3, the DNA is TGTGCCACCAGTGATCGCCAATGGACAGGGGAAGAGACCCAGTACTTC. J is TRBJ2-5 and V is TRBV24-1, with 9 bases lining up with TRBD1. CDR3 length: 16 residues. Germline CDR1 reads KGHDR; CDR2 reads SFDVKD. The trim removed 3 bases at V and 3 bases at J, leaving 7 bases unmatched.